The 10 T cell receptor beta chains in this list originate from one sample, sequenced in a study of OX40 agonist ivuxolimab in advanced cancers. Method: immunoSEQ multiplex PCR; TCRdb's copy keeps in-frame clones and lacks some. The sample consists of tens of thousands of clones, 80% of them appearing once. The sequencing here drew on CD4+ or CD8+ T cells sorted from blood, taken in a trial of the OX40 agonist ivuxolimab. Receptors were obtained from an adult with an advanced solid tumor such as melanoma, head and neck, liver or kidney cancer.

V usage is TRBV5-1 and J usage is TRBJ1-5, with D uncertain. The germline gives CDR1 SGHRS, CDR2 YFSETQ. The CDR3 is made up of 13 amino acids. V gave up 2 bases and J gave up 8 bases, with 11 bases separating them. Here the CDR3 reads CASSLMGMKPQHF. CDR3 sequence (DNA): TGCGCCAGCAGCTTAATGGGGATGAAGCCCCAGCATTTT. Based on the CDR3 plus reference TRBV5-1 and TRBJ1-5, the full variable domain is KAGVTQTPRYLIKTRGQQVTLSCSPISGHRSVSWYQQTPGQGLQFLFEYFSETQRNKGNFPGRFSGRQFSNSRSEMNVSTLELGDSALYLCASSLMGMKPQHFGDGTRLSIL.

In this sample, this clone is medium-sized (0.01 to 0.1%). This sequence joins TRBV2 and TRBJ1-2; no firm D call. V was pared by 3 bases and J by 3 bases, with 5 bases between. CDR1 is SNHLY, CDR2 FYNNEI, per germline. This CDR3 is 12 amino acids long. CDR3 sequence reads: CASSEWDYGYTF. The CDR3 coding sequence is TGTGCCAGCAGTGAGTGGGACTATGGCTACACCTTC.

A few counts support this clone. The sample contains more than one DNA sequence encoding this CDR3. The J gene is TRBJ1-2, the V gene TRBV7-2; 9 bases are shared with TRBD1. With 2 bases clipped from V and 6 bases from J, the junction kept 4 bases outside the gene matches. This CDR3 is 14 amino acids long. CDR1 and CDR2 from the germline V gene are SGHTA and FQGNSA. The CDR3 bases are TGTGCCAGCAGCTTAAGGGGACAGGGTGATGGCTACACCTTC. Protein sequence: CASSLRGQGDGYTF.

The chain is built from TRBV10-1 and TRBJ1-4; D possibly corresponds to TRBD1 (6 bases). The germline V gene has CDR1 WNHNN and CDR2 SYGVQD (reference sequence). Trimming cost V 6 bases and J 0 bases, with 11 bases left between them. CDR3 length equals 15 residues. This CDR3 reads CASSPGQSTNEKLFF. In DNA, the CDR3 is TGCGCCAGCAGCCCCGGACAGTCAACTAATGAAAAACTGTTTTTT.

V is TRBV5-1 and J is TRBJ2-3; 8 positions agree with TRBD2. Germline CDR1 is SGHRS and CDR2 is YFSETQ. V lost 3 bases and J lost 2; bases outside the gene matches: 14. The CDR3 runs to 18 residues. CDR3 in amino acids: CASSSYPGLAANTDTQYF. The CDR3 coding sequence is TGCGCCAGCAGCTCATATCCAGGACTAGCAGCTAACACAGATACGCAGTATTTT.

The rearrangement links TRBV28 to TRBJ2-6; 9 nucleotides agree with TRBD1. Germline CDR1 MDHEN, CDR2 SYDVKM. The ends lost 6 bases at V and 0 bases at J; junction bases unmatched: 3. The CDR3 consists of 16 residues. The CDR3 nucleotides are TGTGCCAGCAGAAGGGACAGGGACTCTGGGGCCAACGTCCTGACTTTC. It codes for CASRRDRDSGANVLTF.

V gene TRBV19 combines with J gene TRBJ1-2, with 7 positions matching TRBD1. The CDR3 sequence is 12 residues long. V gave up 9 bases and J gave up 5 bases; unmatched junction bases: 6. Germline CDR1 and CDR2: LNHDA and SQIVND (reference sequence). CDR3 DNA: TGTGCCAGCCGGGACAGCAAGTATGGCTACACCTTC. Translation gives CASRDSKYGYTF.

Comments on this clone: The same CDR3 arises from other DNA sequences in this sample as well. J is TRBJ1-4 and V is TRBV6-1; TRBD1 might be the D (5 bases). In germline, CDR1 is MNHNS, CDR2 SASEGT. Trimming shortened V by 2 bases and J by 7 bases, and 14 bases separated the two germline ends. This CDR3 has 15 residues. The CDR3 region has the DNA TGTGCCAGCAGTGAACCGAGGGGTCGCGGTGAAAAACTGTTTTTT. The encoded protein is CASSEPRGRGEKLFF.

The CDR3, as DNA: TGCGCCAGCAGCCCTGGCGGGGGAACAAATTCACCCCTCCACTTT. Its translation is CASSPGGGTNSPLHF. This chain connects TRBV4-1 to TRBJ1-6, with D maybe TRBD1 (5 bases). Deletions cut 4 bases from V and 7 bases from J, with 14 bases between. The CDR3 is made up of 15 amino acids. From germline, CDR1 is MGHRA and CDR2 YSYEKL.

The chain uses TRBV10-2 and TRBJ1-1; possible D gene TRBD1, 5 bases. V was cut by 5 bases and J by 1 base, with 8 bases left in between. Germline-derived CDR1 and CDR2 are WSHSY and SAAADI. This CDR3 is built from 13 residues. The CDR3 DNA reads TGCGCCAGCAGTCGCCAGGGGAACACTGAAGCTTTCTTT. This gives the protein CASSRQGNTEAFF.